The 20 T cell receptor beta chains given below trace back to one sample, sequenced in a study of T cell responses to AZD1222 COVID-19 vaccine listed by TCRdb under 2021. This specimen's time point label, interpreted: baseline before first vaccination. The library was generated by the immunoSEQ multiplex PCR assay. TCRdb mirrors the immuneACCESS table, restricted to in-frame sequences. Some clones are absent from its copies; in checked studies, under half trace to an unresolved V gene, and the reason for the others is unknown. The sample profile shows about 110,000 clones; over 80% of them were found once. The ten largest clones add up to 6% to 8% of the sample. Here the sequenced sample was peripheral blood, taken on day 0 of AZD1222 vaccination. The receptors here all came from an adult in good health.

The V gene is TRBV5-1, the J gene TRBJ1-6, with 7 bases identical to TRBD1. V trimming: 0 bases; J trimming: 5 bases; junction bases outside the gene matches: 2. CDR3 length: 15 amino acids. Germline V gene data show CDR1 as SGHRS and CDR2 as YFSETQ. The chain's CDR3 is CASSLGGTDNSPLHF. The CDR3 bases are TGCGCCAGCAGCTTGGGGGGGACAGATAATTCACCCCTCCACTTT.

As regards this clone: The same CDR3 also results from other DNA sequences found in this sample. This rearrangement joins TRBV7-9 to TRBJ2-7, with D unresolved. There are 11 residues in the CDR3. Germline CDR1 SEHNR, CDR2 FQNEAQ (reference sequence). V lost 4 bases to trimming and J lost 3 bases, with 4 bases between them. Here the CDR3 DNA reads TGTGCCAGCAGCTCCCTCTACGAGCAGTACTTC. It encodes CASSSLYEQYF.

V is TRBV12-3 or TRBV12-4 and J is TRBJ1-2; the D gene is possibly TRBD1 (5 bases). V was cut by 9 bases and J by 7 bases, with 18 bases left in between. CDR3 size: 13 residues. The CDR3 DNA follows: TGTGCCAGTACTACCTTCCCGCAGGGTGGCTACACCTTC. Translation gives CASTTFPQGGYTF.

The chain carries TRBV6-2 or TRBV6-3 and TRBJ2-7, with TRBD2 matching 7 bases. J lost 2 bases, V lost 0 bases, and 7 bases had no gene match. The CDR3 has 16 residues. Germline values: CDR1 MNHEY, CDR2 SVGEGT. The CDR3 DNA sequence: TGTGCCAGCAGTTACTCCCTAGCGGACTTAGCCTACGAGCAGTACTTC. As protein: CASSYSLADLAYEQYF.

The V call is TRBV7-3, the J call TRBJ2-7; tentatively, D is TRBD1 (6 bases). In germline, CDR1 is SGHTA, CDR2 FQGTGA. The CDR3 covers 14 residues. Trimming removed 5 bases at V and 5 bases at J, with 16 bases between. The CDR3 DNA sequence: TGTGCCAGCAGCAAACGGGACAAGCTGGACGAGCAGTACTTC. Its protein is CASSKRDKLDEQYF.

V gene TRBV4-2 combines with J gene TRBJ1-2; D is ambiguous. The ends were cut back, 0 bases at V and 9 bases at J, with 11 bases in the middle. The CDR3 has 13 residues. Germline V gene lookup returns CDR1 LGHNA and CDR2 YNFKEQ. This CDR3 is CASSQDNRQSYTF. The CDR3 region has the DNA TGTGCCAGCAGCCAAGATAACCGGCAGAGCTACACCTTC.

The V and J genes are TRBV19 and TRBJ2-4; D perhaps matches TRBD1 (6 bases). Germline CDR1 LNHDA, CDR2 SQIVND (reference sequence). V lost 10 bases to trimming and J lost 6 bases, with 19 bases between them. This CDR3 is built from 14 residues. The CDR3 reads CATAEQGDRNIQYF. The CDR3 DNA follows: TGTGCCACCGCAGAACAGGGTGATAGAAACATTCAGTACTTC.

The chain couples TRBV27 to TRBJ2-2; either TRBD1 or TRBD2 may fit D (5 bases each). The V gene lost 6 bases and the J gene lost 4 bases, with 12 bases spanning the gap. CDR1 MNHEY and CDR2 SMNVEV come from the germline V gene (reference sequence). This CDR3 spans 14 amino acids. The CDR3 bases are TGTGCCAGCAGGGGACGCCATGCCACCGGGGAGCTGTTTTTT. Residues: CASRGRHATGELFF.

The V and J genes are TRBV12-3 or TRBV12-4 and TRBJ2-7, with a weak D call TRBD1 (6 bases). V was shortened by 5 bases and J by 11 bases, with 16 bases between the two germline ends. The CDR3 is made up of 12 amino acids. The CDR3 loop reads CASSPMGTMKYF. As DNA, the CDR3 is TGTGCCAGCAGTCCTATGGGGACAATGAAGTACTTC.

The chain joins TRBV2 to TRBJ2-1; TRBD1 matches at 7 bases. Germline loops: CDR1 SNHLY, CDR2 FYNNEI. This CDR3 contains 15 residues. V shed 5 bases, J shed 8 bases, and the junction held 12 bases outside the gene matches. The CDR3 nucleotides are TGTGCCAGCAGTATACAGGGGCCTGGGGGCGATGAGCAGTTCTTC. The encoded protein is CASSIQGPGGDEQFF. Full variable domain (outside the CDR3, taken from reference TRBV2 and TRBJ2-1): EPEVTQTPSHQVTQMGQEVILRCVPISNHLYFYWYRQILGQKVEFLVSFYNNEISEKSEIFDDQFSVERPDGSNFTLKIRSTKLEDSAMYFCASSIQGPGGDEQFFGPGTRLTVL.

The genes are TRBV4-3 and TRBJ1-1; D is unclear. This CDR3 is 14 amino acids long. Trimming cost V 0 bases and J 8 bases, with 13 bases left between them. Per the germline V gene, CDR1 is LGHNA and CDR2 is YSLEER. The CDR3 nucleotides read TGCGCCAGCAGCCAAGAATTCCGGGCGCGGGAAGCTTTCTTT. It translates to CASSQEFRAREAFF.

This chain links TRBV18 with TRBJ1-2; D remains ambiguous. Per the germline V gene, CDR1 is KGHSH and CDR2 is LQKENI. V was pared by 3 bases and J by 5 bases, with 19 bases between. The CDR3 runs 16 residues. The chain's CDR3 is CASSPRQDPRGYGYTF. CDR3 in DNA: TGTGCCAGCTCACCGAGGCAGGACCCCCGCGGGTATGGCTACACCTTC.

The chain carries TRBV19 and TRBJ1-6; D is perhaps TRBD1 (5 bases). The CDR3 is 14 amino acids. The germline CDR1 and CDR2 sequences are LNHDA and SQIVND (reference sequence). V shed 7 bases and J shed 5 bases, with 12 bases lying between them. The chain's CDR3 is CASNLGGNNSPLHF. The DNA for the CDR3 is TGTGCCAGTAATTTGGGGGGAAATAATTCACCCCTCCACTTT.

The table lists this clone with a count of one. The CDR3 DNA reads as TGTGCCAGCAAGCTAAGGGAACTAAACTATGGCTACACCTTC. Translation: CASKLRELNYGYTF. V and J are TRBV2 and TRBJ1-2, with no clear D. The CDR3 consists of 14 residues. V dropped 7 bases and J dropped 2 bases, with 14 bases sitting between them. Per germline, CDR1 SNHLY and CDR2 FYNNEI.

This chain joins TRBV6-1 and TRBJ1-1; the D is unclear. Trimming took off 2 bases at V and 8 bases at J, with 12 bases between the two ends. Looked up from germline, CDR1 is MNHNS and CDR2 is SASEGT. The CDR3 is 13 residues long. The CDR3, as DNA: TGTGCCAGCAGTGAAACGTCCGAAAGAGAAGCTTTCTTT. It is translated as CASSETSEREAFF.

The chain uses TRBV4-1 and TRBJ2-7, with D possibly TRBD1 on 8 matching bases. In germline, CDR1 is MGHRA, CDR2 YSYEKL. Trimming stripped 2 bases from V and 2 bases from J, with 19 bases between. CDR3 length: 17 residues. CDR3: CASSQNTRTGTTYEQYF. The CDR3, as DNA: TGCGCCAGCAGCCAAAATACCCGGACAGGGACTACCTACGAGCAGTACTTC.

The chain combines TRBV3-1 (or the pseudogene TRBV3-2) with TRBJ1-1; D is possibly TRBD1 (5 bases). The CDR3 consists of 14 residues. Looked up from germline, CDR1 is LGHDT and CDR2 is YNNKEL (reference sequence). Trimming pared 4 bases from V and 3 bases from J, leaving 12 bases between. The CDR3 DNA reads as TGTGCCAGCAGCCGAGGGGCGGGGGACACTGAAGCTTTCTTT. Encoded protein: CASSRGAGDTEAFF.

The chain recombines TRBV7-9 with TRBJ1-1; D remains unclear. This CDR3 region has 18 residues. V lost 0 bases to trimming and J lost 0 bases, with 17 bases between them. CDR1 SEHNR and CDR2 FQNEAQ come from the germline V gene (reference sequence). The CDR3 loop reads CASSLAFLREGLNTEAFF. CDR3 DNA: TGTGCCAGCAGCTTAGCTTTTCTGAGAGAGGGTCTGAACACTGAAGCTTTCTTT.

This sequence joins TRBV29-1 and TRBJ2-3, with D maybe TRBD2 (7 bases). The ends were cut back, 4 bases at V and 3 bases at J, with 14 bases in the middle. Germline assignment: CDR1 SQVTM and CDR2 ANQGSEA. The CDR3 covers 14 residues. For the CDR3, the DNA is TGCAGCGTTGTGAAAGGGAGGGGGACAGATACGCAGTATTTT. Amino acids: CSVVKGRGTDTQYF.

The chain uses TRBV14 and TRBJ2-5, with D possibly being TRBD1 (6 bases). There are 13 residues in the CDR3. V dropped 5 bases and J dropped 5 bases, with 12 bases sitting between them. The germline gives CDR1 SGHDN, CDR2 FVKESK. CDR3 residues: CASSGDRWETQYF. The CDR3 coding sequence is TGTGCCAGCAGCGGAGACAGGTGGGAGACCCAGTACTTC.